This TCR beta chain was captured by sequencing in a study of T cells in Graves' hyperthyroidism and ophthalmopathy. About the study: Specimen type is peripheral blood, collected at initial diagnosis prior to any treatment.

Regions amplified from RNA transcripts were the TCR beta CDR3 regions. HTBI primers were employed in a first-round RT-PCR of the TCR CDR3. TCRdb itself ran the multiplex PCR reads through MiXCR, one entry per CDR3 protein. The sample holds 95,000 to 110,000 distinct CDR3 sequences, about a sixth seen once. The ends lost 2 bases at V and 4 bases at J; junction bases unmatched: 5. The CDR3 length is 16 residues. Germline V lookup: CDR1 SGHTA, CDR2 FQGNSA. Study conclusions and caveats: Ophthalmopathy was identified by the model a median about 6.8 months ahead of onset. In the blood, most expanded thyroid clonotypes above 0.001 appeared as well.

This clonotype was seen repeatedly, ten times or more. What it binds is not known. The clonotype originates from a woman in her 50s with Graves' hyperthyroidism. The sequencing sample was made of blood. The chain joins TRBV7-2 to TRBJ2-3; TRBD2 aligns across 11 bases. CDR3 protein: CASSLTSGSSADTQYF. As DNA, the CDR3 is TGTGCCAGCAGCTTAACTAGCGGGAGTTCTGCAGATACGCAGTATTTT. The entire variable domain, with the rest obtained from reference TRBV7-2 and TRBJ2-3, is as follows: GAGVSQSPSNKVTEKGKDVELRCDPISGHTALYWYRQSLGQGLEFLIYFQGNSAPDKSGLPSDRFSAERTGGSVSTLTIQRTQQEDSAVYLCASSLTSGSSADTQYFGPGTRLTVL.